This TCR beta chain was captured by sequencing in a study of T cell repertoires in cytomegalovirus infection. Study details: From public TCR beta signatures came an indication of both CMV infection and matching HLA type. The study's findings and limits: HLA-C-restricted CMV-specific TCR beta clonotypes were dominant in the ex vivo response.

MiXCR was run by TCRdb on the reads, yielding one entry per CDR3 protein. The table has about 400,000 distinct CDR3 sequences, over 15% seen once. Trimming took off 4 bases at V and 1 base at J, with 14 bases between the two ends. This CDR3 has 15 amino acids. CDR1 is LNHDA, CDR2 SQIVND, per germline (reference sequence). Comment on this clonotype: Its specificity is unknown.

The J gene is TRBJ2-7, the V gene TRBV19; a weak D match, TRBD1 (6 bases). Material: PBMCs. This TCR derives from a human donor in good health (CMV status not recorded). Some clones in this sample may be carry-over from other donors' samples. The CDR3 DNA is TGTGCCAGTAGTACCTTCTGGGGGCCATCCTACGAGCAGTACTTC. Translated, it gives CASSTFWGPSYEQYF.